One sample yielded the 10 T cell receptor beta chains listed below, sequenced in a study of regulatory T cells in long-lasting Graves disease. Building the TCR beta libraries relied on iRepertoire HTBI primers, and CDR3 regions underwent Arm-PCR. TCRdb re-called the multiplex PCR reads with MiXCR, one entry per CDR3 protein. The table includes 300,000 or so distinct CDR3 sequences, about 20% detected once. This sample's time point: persistent/refractory GD, antithyroid drugs over 5 years with positive TRAb. TCR sequences were obtained from RNA taken from PBMCs. The sample was peripheral blood mononuclear cells (PBMCs), taken when the disease was refractory, from a patient treated with antithyroid drugs. Receptors were obtained from a female donor with Graves disease.

This clonotype was observed at least ten times. The chain couples TRBV18 to TRBJ2-5, with D perhaps TRBD2 (6 bases). The CDR3 totals 14 residues. V dropped 2 bases and J dropped 0 bases, with 7 bases sitting between them. Germline V gene sequence: CDR1 KGHSH, CDR2 LQKENI. CDR3 bases: TGTGCCAGCTCACCAAGGAGGGACCAAGAGACCCAGTACTTC. It codes for CASSPRRDQETQYF.

The chain links TRBV18 to TRBJ2-5; 7 nucleotides match TRBD2. V lost 2 bases to trimming and J lost 0 bases; unmatched junction nucleotides: 6. The CDR3 length is 16 residues. Germline V gene data show CDR1 as KGHSH and CDR2 as LQKENI. CDR3 DNA sequence: TGTGCCAGCTCACCAGGGCTAGCGGTGTACCAAGAGACCCAGTACTTC. This translates into CASSPGLAVYQETQYF.

The CDR3 reads CSASRRGGLVTQYF. DNA of the CDR3: TGCAGTGCTAGCAGGCGGGGGGGCCTCGTTACGCAGTATTTT. The chain couples TRBV20-1 to TRBJ2-3; 9 bases match TRBD2. The CDR3 sequence is 14 residues long. Trimming took 3 bases from V and 8 from J; bases not matched to a gene: 9. Looked up from germline, CDR1 is DFQATT and CDR2 is SNEGSKA (reference sequence).

This clonotype was counted between two and nine times. This chain connects TRBV7-2 to TRBJ1-4, with 7 bases lining up with TRBD1. Germline CDR1 SGHTA, CDR2 FQGNSA. The CDR3 consists of 17 residues. V shed 3 bases and J 3 bases; nucleotides not matched to a gene: 10. The CDR3 DNA follows: TGTGCCAGCAGCTTTAGACCAACCGGGACAGCTAATGAAAAACTGTTTTTT. Translation gives CASSFRPTGTANEKLFF. Full variable domain (remainder filled in from reference TRBV7-2 and TRBJ1-4): GAGVSQSPSNKVTEKGKDVELRCDPISGHTALYWYRQSLGQGLEFLIYFQGNSAPDKSGLPSDRFSAERTGGSVSTLTIQRTQQEDSAVYLCASSFRPTGTANEKLFFGSGTQLSVL.

This clonotype was observed a handful of times. A read error may be the cause here, since a much bigger clone is one base away. The chain joins TRBV6-1 to TRBJ2-7; 8 bases are a match to TRBD2. The germline gives CDR1 MNHNS, CDR2 SASEGT. V shed 7 bases, J shed 0 bases, and the junction held 11 bases outside the gene matches. CDR3 size: 16 residues. The chain's CDR3 is CASTRRAGVGSYEQYF. The CDR3 coding sequence is TGTGCCAGCACCCGAAGAGCGGGAGTGGGCTCCTACGAGCAGTACTTC.

This clonotype occurred a few times. A junction end diverges from the germline sequence, so it may reflect a read error. V is TRBV7-2 and J is TRBJ1-4; possible D gene TRBD1, 6 bases. The CDR3 is made up of 16 amino acids. Germline V gene sequence: CDR1 SGHTA, CDR2 FQGNSA. The CDR3 is CASSFPEGGGNGKLFF. The DNA for the CDR3 is TGTGCCAGCAGCTTCCCCGAAGGGGGAGGTAATGGAAAACTGTTTTTT.

This clonotype occurred many times. The J gene is TRBJ1-4, the V gene TRBV6-1; TRBD1 agrees at 7 bases. Germline loops: CDR1 MNHNS, CDR2 SASEGT. This CDR3 is 15 amino acids long. Unmatched junction bases numbered 6, after V lost 8 bases and J lost 0 bases. The CDR3 here is CASYSGTATNEKLFF. CDR3 DNA: TGTGCCAGCTACTCCGGGACAGCAACTAATGAAAAACTGTTTTTT.

V usage is TRBV6-5 and J usage is TRBJ1-2; D is perhaps TRBD1 (5 bases). Germline V gene lookup returns CDR1 MNHEY and CDR2 SVGAGI. CDR3 length equals 13 residues. V was shortened by 2 bases and J by 7 bases, with 11 bases between the two germline ends. The CDR3 sequence is CASSYGGGVGYTF. The CDR3 DNA reads TGTGCCAGCAGTTACGGCGGGGGAGTTGGCTACACCTTC.

This clonotype has at least ten counts. The rearrangement joins TRBV28 to TRBJ1-5; D is possibly TRBD1 (6 bases). Trimming stripped 4 bases from V and 7 bases from J, with 14 bases between. The CDR3 sequence is 14 residues long. The germline CDR1 and CDR2 sequences are MDHEN and SYDVKM. DNA of the CDR3: TGTGCCAGCAGTTCGGGGGGGGCAGAACAGCCCCAGCATTTT. It translates to CASSSGGAEQPQHF. Full variable domain (remainder filled in from reference TRBV28 and TRBJ1-5): DVKVTQSSRYLVKRTGEKVFLECVQDMDHENMFWYRQDPGLGLRLIYFSYDVKMKEKGDIPEGYSVSREKKERFSLILESASTNQTSMYLCASSSGGAEQPQHFGDGTRLSIL.

The chain couples TRBV11-2 to TRBJ2-7, with 11 bases lining up with TRBD1. The V gene's germline CDR1 is SGHAT and CDR2 FQNNGV. Unmatched junction bases numbered 5, after V lost 4 bases and J lost 6 bases. The CDR3 covers 14 residues. The CDR3 loop reads CASSSLDRGREQYF. CDR3 bases: TGTGCCAGCAGCTCCCTGGACAGGGGGCGCGAGCAGTACTTC.